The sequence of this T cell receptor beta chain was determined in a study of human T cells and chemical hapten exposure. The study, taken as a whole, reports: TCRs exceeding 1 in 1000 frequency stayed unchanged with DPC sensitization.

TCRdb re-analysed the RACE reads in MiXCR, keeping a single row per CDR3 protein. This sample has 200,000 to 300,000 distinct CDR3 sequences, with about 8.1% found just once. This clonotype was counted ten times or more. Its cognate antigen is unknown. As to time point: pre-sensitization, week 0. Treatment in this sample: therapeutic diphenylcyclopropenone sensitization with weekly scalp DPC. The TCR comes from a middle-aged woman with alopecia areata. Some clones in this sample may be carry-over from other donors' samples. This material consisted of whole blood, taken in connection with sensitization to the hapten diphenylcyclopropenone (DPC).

This chain's CDR3 is CASSSLKGQYF. CDR3 nucleotide sequence: TGTGCCAGCAGTTCGTTGAAAGGGCAGTACTTC. V gene TRBV28 combines with J gene TRBJ2-7; D is undetermined. The V and J ends lost 4 bases and 9 bases respectively, with 10 bases between them. The CDR3 totals 11 residues. From germline, CDR1 is MDHEN and CDR2 SYDVKM.